What follows are 32 T cell receptor beta chains derived from one specimen sequenced in a study of blood T cell repertoires in COVID-19 (dated by TCRdb to about 2020). Libraries were prepared through the immunoSEQ multiplex PCR assay. Entries here come from immuneACCESS through TCRdb and include only in-frame sequences with V and J called. Some clones fail to appear in such tables; in the studies checked, an unresolved V gene covers under half of the shortfall, and the cause of the remainder is unknown. The sample table records 170,000 or so clones; approximately 84% of these occur just once. 7% of the sample is held by the ten biggest clonotypes. The sequencing sample was made of PBMCs or T cells enriched from blood (not recorded which). The receptors were gathered from a woman between 50 and 59 years old who had recovered from COVID-19.

V usage is TRBV24-1 and J usage is TRBJ1-2; 7 bases are a match to TRBD1. Germline V gene data show CDR1 as KGHDR and CDR2 as SFDVKD. This CDR3 region has 16 residues. Trimming at V came to 1 base and at J to 2 bases, leaving 6 bases not matched to a gene. This CDR3 is CATSDLRTGRNYGYTF. The DNA of the CDR3 is TGTGCCACCAGTGATTTACGGACAGGCCGAAACTATGGCTACACCTTC.

Points on this clone: Other DNA sequences in this specimen translate into the identical CDR3. The chain uses TRBV27 and TRBJ1-5, with 9 bases aligning to TRBD1. V trimming: 5 bases; J trimming: 4 bases; junction bases outside the gene matches: 9. Looked up from germline, CDR1 is MNHEY and CDR2 is SMNVEV (reference sequence). The CDR3 is 16 amino acids. The CDR3 region is CASSPLDRGSNQPQHF. The CDR3 coding sequence is TGTGCCAGCAGTCCACTGGACAGGGGAAGTAATCAGCCCCAGCATTTT.

The chain employs TRBV12-3 or TRBV12-4 and TRBJ1-5; possible D gene TRBD1, 5 bases. V lost 10 bases to trimming and J lost 1 base, with 11 bases between them. This CDR3 is built from 13 residues. The CDR3 region is CATQEGSNQPQHF. The CDR3 region has the DNA TGTGCCACCCAGGAGGGGAGCAATCAGCCCCAGCATTTT.

The gene calls are TRBV18 and TRBJ2-1; TRBD2 matches 12 bases. J lost 8 bases, V lost 4 bases, and 3 bases had no gene match. Germline values: CDR1 KGHSH, CDR2 LQKENI. The CDR3 sequence is 14 residues long. The CDR3 coding sequence is TGTGCCAGCTCACGGTGGACTAGCGGGGATGAGCAGTTCTTC. Its translation: CASSRWTSGDEQFF.

V is TRBV5-5 and J is TRBJ2-1; D is ambiguous. V lost 2 bases to trimming and J lost 6 bases, with 12 bases between them. Germline V gene data show CDR1 as SGHKS and CDR2 as YYEKEE (reference sequence). This CDR3 is built from 14 residues. CDR3 nucleotide sequence: TGTGCCAGCAGCTTCCGAGTTTTAGCCAATGAGCAGTTCTTC. Protein sequence: CASSFRVLANEQFF.

This chain connects TRBV28 to TRBJ1-2; D is unresolved. From germline, CDR1 is MDHEN and CDR2 SYDVKM. V was cut by 2 bases and J by 7 bases, with 11 bases left in between. The CDR3 totals 13 residues. DNA for the CDR3: TGTGCCAGCAGTTTACTAAGCTTTGGTGGCTACACCTTC. Its protein product is CASSLLSFGGYTF.

The chain joins TRBV28 to TRBJ2-6, with D hard to call. This CDR3 is 15 amino acids long. Germline loops: CDR1 MDHEN, CDR2 SYDVKM. Trimming removed 8 bases at V and 0 bases at J, with 11 bases between. The CDR3 nucleotides are TGTGCCAGCGGATCCGCTAGCTCTGGGGCCAACGTCCTGACTTTC. It specifies CASGSASSGANVLTF. Full variable domain (outside the CDR3, taken from reference TRBV28 and TRBJ2-6): DVKVTQSSRYLVKRTGEKVFLECVQDMDHENMFWYRQDPGLGLRLIYFSYDVKMKEKGDIPEGYSVSREKKERFSLILESASTNQTSMYLCASGSASSGANVLTFGAGSRLTVL.

The J gene is TRBJ1-6, the V gene TRBV13; no definite D call. V was cut by 5 bases and J by 0 bases, with 17 bases left in between. CDR3 length equals 18 residues. CDR1 and CDR2 (germline): PRHDT, FYEKMQ (reference sequence). CDR3 loop: CASSRAPKEGSYNSPLHF. In nucleotides, the CDR3 is TGTGCCAGCAGCCGCGCCCCAAAGGAGGGCTCCTATAATTCACCCCTCCACTTT.

V is TRBV30 and J is TRBJ1-3, with TRBD1 as a possible D gene (5 bases). Trimming stripped 1 base from V and 0 bases from J, with 7 bases between. The CDR3 is 14 amino acids. Germline CDR1 reads GTSNPN; CDR2 reads SVGIG (reference sequence). The CDR3 coding sequence is TGTGCCTGGAGTGAGACAGCCTCTGGAAACACCATATATTTT. This sequence encodes CAWSETASGNTIYF.

V usage is TRBV6-5 and J usage is TRBJ2-2; possibly TRBD1 for D (6 bases). Per the germline V gene, CDR1 is MNHEY and CDR2 is SVGAGI. V lost 6 bases to trimming and J lost 2 bases, with 10 bases between them. The CDR3 runs 14 residues. The CDR3, as DNA: TGTGCCAGCAGACAACAGGGAAACACCGGGGAGCTGTTTTTT. It codes for CASRQQGNTGELFF.

The V and J genes are TRBV2 and TRBJ1-5; no reliable D call. The CDR3 is 15 residues long. Germline loops: CDR1 SNHLY, CDR2 FYNNEI. V lost 4 bases to trimming and J lost 6 bases, with 16 bases between them. CDR3 nucleotides: TGTGCCAGCAGTGCGGGGTACCTGGGCCCTCAGCCCCAGCATTTT. Amino acids: CASSAGYLGPQPQHF.

The J gene is TRBJ2-3, the V gene TRBV19; no clear D gene. The germline CDR1 and CDR2 sequences are LNHDA and SQIVND (reference sequence). The CDR3 is 14 residues long. V lost 1 base and J 8 bases, leaving 13 bases between the germline ends. In DNA form, the CDR3 reads TGTGCCAGTAGTATAGTTCCCCGCGGCGGTACGCAGTATTTT. It specifies CASSIVPRGGTQYF.

V is TRBV7-2 and J is TRBJ2-1; no clear D gene. The CDR3 is made up of 12 amino acids. Between the trimmed V and J ends, which lost 0 bases and 9 bases, there was a span of 6 bases. CDR1 SGHTA and CDR2 FQGNSA come from the germline V gene. The CDR3 DNA reads as TGTGCCAGCAGCTTAGCTGGGCTTGAGCAGTTCTTC. Its protein product is CASSLAGLEQFF. The full variable domain, in which reference TRBV7-2 and TRBJ2-1 provide the parts outside the CDR3, is GAGVSQSPSNKVTEKGKDVELRCDPISGHTALYWYRQSLGQGLEFLIYFQGNSAPDKSGLPSDRFSAERTGGSVSTLTIQRTQQEDSAVYLCASSLAGLEQFFGPGTRLTVL.

The chain joins TRBV6-1 to TRBJ1-2, with D perhaps TRBD1 (5 bases). Trimming took 2 bases from V and 8 from J, leaving 12 bases between them. Germline-derived CDR1 and CDR2 are MNHNS and SASEGT. There are 13 residues in the CDR3. In DNA, the CDR3 is TGTGCCAGCAGTGAATCCGGGGGAGCCGGCTACACCTTC. Translation gives CASSESGGAGYTF.

This clone appeared a single time. The J gene is TRBJ1-6, the V gene TRBV5-5, with D perhaps TRBD1 (6 bases). V was clipped by 0 bases and J by 8 bases, with 9 bases between them. CDR1 SGHKS and CDR2 YYEKEE come from the germline V gene (reference sequence). The CDR3 is 14 residues long. DNA for the CDR3: TGTGCCAGCAGCTTGGGCAGGGGTGATTCACCCCTCCACTTT. Protein: CASSLGRGDSPLHF.

In this sample, this clone turned up a few times. This chain links TRBV24-1 with TRBJ2-1, with 7 nucleotides matching TRBD2. Trimming removed 4 bases from V and 7 bases from J; junction bases left unmatched: 15. The CDR3 spans 17 residues. Germline CDR1 is KGHDR and CDR2 is SFDVKD. The CDR3: CATSDPAGGSIINEQFF. In DNA, the CDR3 is TGTGCCACCAGTGACCCCGCGGGCGGGAGTATTATAAATGAGCAGTTCTTC.

In its sample, this clone was seen a few times. Here the CDR3 reads CASSQGLPDLGTEAFF. In DNA form, the CDR3 reads TGTGCCAGCAGCCAGGGGCTACCGGACCTCGGGACTGAAGCTTTCTTT. The rearrangement uses TRBV3-1 (or the pseudogene TRBV3-2) and TRBJ1-1; perhaps TRBD1 as D (5 bases). Per the germline V gene, CDR1 is LGHDT and CDR2 is YNNKEL (reference sequence). The CDR3 extends over 16 amino acids. V lost 3 bases and J lost 5, with 19 bases in between.

This clone has only a few counts. The chain joins TRBV4-2 to TRBJ2-7; D is undetermined. This CDR3 spans 15 amino acids. Germline values: CDR1 LGHNA, CDR2 YNFKEQ. V was shortened by 1 base and J by 0 bases, with 10 bases between the two germline ends. CDR3 bases: TGTGCCAGCAGCCAAGCCGTGGGCAGCTCCTACGAGCAGTACTTC. Translated, it gives CASSQAVGSSYEQYF.

This chain connects TRBV7-3 to TRBJ1-2, with TRBD1 as a possible D gene (5 bases). With 5 bases removed from V and 10 bases from J, the gap between germline ends came to 11 bases. CDR3 size: 11 residues. Per germline, CDR1 SGHTA and CDR2 FQGTGA. CDR3 sequence reads: CASSQQVSYTF. The CDR3 coding sequence is TGTGCCAGCAGCCAACAGGTTTCCTACACCTTC.

The V and J genes are TRBV24-1 and TRBJ2-5; 9 nucleotides agree with TRBD1. Losses at the gene ends were 2 bases for V and 5 bases for J; bases not matched to a gene: 8. The CDR3 contains 16 residues. From germline, CDR1 is KGHDR and CDR2 SFDVKD. CDR3 sequence reads: CATSDSGTGTIETQYF. The CDR3 coding sequence is TGTGCCACCAGTGATTCCGGGACAGGGACAATCGAGACCCAGTACTTC.

The chain links TRBV3-1 (or the pseudogene TRBV3-2) to TRBJ1-2; unclear D gene. The germline V gene has CDR1 LGHDT and CDR2 YNNKEL (reference sequence). The CDR3 covers 15 residues. Trimming took off 2 bases at V and 4 bases at J, with 14 bases between the two ends. The CDR3 is CASSQSGVLSYGYTF. The CDR3 DNA reads as TGTGCCAGCAGCCAATCCGGGGTTCTCTCCTATGGCTACACCTTC.

The V and J genes are TRBV25-1 and TRBJ1-5, with a tentative D call TRBD1 (5 bases). The CDR3 consists of 14 residues. Trimming removed 4 bases from V and 4 bases from J, with 11 bases in between. Germline CDR1 MGHDK, CDR2 SYGVNS. The CDR3 DNA follows: TGTGCCAGCAGTGCCGCAGGGCCGAATCAGCCCCAGCATTTT. It specifies CASSAAGPNQPQHF.

This clone appeared a few times. J is TRBJ1-3 and V is TRBV20-1, with D possibly matching TRBD1 (5 bases). Germline CDR1 reads DFQATT; CDR2 reads SNEGSKA (reference sequence). Between the trimmed V and J ends, which lost 3 bases and 2 bases, there was a span of 17 bases. This CDR3 is 16 amino acids long. CDR3 loop: CSASVDGGRTGNTIYF. DNA for the CDR3: TGCAGTGCTAGTGTCGACGGGGGTCGTACTGGAAACACCATATATTTT.

CDR3 in DNA: TGTGCCAGCAGTGAAGTAGGACTAATGAACACTGAAGCTTTCTTT. This encodes CASSEVGLMNTEAFF. The chain employs TRBV2 and TRBJ1-1; D is uncertain. CDR1 and CDR2 from the germline V gene are SNHLY and FYNNEI. The CDR3 is 15 residues long. Trimming pared 1 base from V and 0 bases from J, leaving 9 bases between.

V usage is TRBV14 and J usage is TRBJ2-1; 9 nucleotides match TRBD1. The trim removed 3 bases at V and 6 bases at J, leaving 6 bases unmatched. CDR1 is SGHDN and CDR2 is FVKESK in the germline V gene. This CDR3 region has 15 residues. The DNA of the CDR3 is TGTGCCAGCAGCCACTTACAGGGGGCATTCAATGAGCAGTTCTTC. Encoded protein: CASSHLQGAFNEQFF.

This sequence joins TRBV28 and TRBJ1-5, with D possibly matching TRBD1 (5 bases). This CDR3 region has 17 residues. With 1 base removed from V and 5 bases from J, the gap between germline ends came to 18 bases. CDR1 and CDR2 from the germline V gene are MDHEN and SYDVKM. In nucleotides, the CDR3 is TGTGCCAGCAGTTTATTAAGGGGCAGGCAACAATATCAGCCCCAGCATTTT. Translating it yields CASSLLRGRQQYQPQHF.

The gene calls are TRBV3-1 (or the pseudogene TRBV3-2) and TRBJ1-2; D uncertain. The V end lost 4 bases, the J end lost 2 bases, and 14 bases lay between the germline ends. There are 15 residues in the CDR3. CDR1 is LGHDT and CDR2 is YNNKEL in the germline V gene (reference sequence). The CDR3 protein is CASSPRASSNYGYTF. The CDR3 region has the DNA TGTGCCAGCAGCCCCCGTGCCAGTTCCAACTATGGCTACACCTTC.

This sequence joins TRBV25-1 and TRBJ1-2, with TRBD1 as a possible D gene (5 bases). The length of the CDR3 is 13 residues. The V end lost 4 bases, the J end lost 4 bases, and 10 bases lay between the germline ends. Germline CDR1 MGHDK, CDR2 SYGVNS. The CDR3 is CASSAETAYGYTF. CDR3 bases: TGTGCCAGCAGTGCAGAGACAGCCTATGGCTACACCTTC.

The rearrangement joins TRBV5-6 to TRBJ1-6; 7 positions agree with TRBD1. The V segment lost 3 bases and the J segment 3 bases; nucleotides outside the gene matches: 6. The V gene's germline CDR1 is SGHDT and CDR2 YYEEEE. This CDR3 is 16 amino acids long. This CDR3 reads CASSSGQARYNSPLHF. The CDR3 nucleotides read TGTGCCAGCAGCTCCGGACAGGCCCGCTATAATTCACCCCTCCACTTT.

The V call is TRBV19, the J call TRBJ2-2; TRBD1 matches 8 bases. The CDR3 is 13 amino acids. Per germline, CDR1 LNHDA and CDR2 SQIVND (reference sequence). V shed 6 bases and J 9 bases; nucleotides not matched to a gene: 6. CDR3 in DNA: TGTGCCAGTAGGGACAGGGTCATCCGGGAGCTGTTTTTT. It is translated as CASRDRVIRELFF.

The V gene is TRBV6-5, the J gene TRBJ2-7; 7 bases fit TRBD1. The germline V gene encodes CDR1 MNHEY and CDR2 SVGAGI. Trimming at V came to 8 bases and at J to 3 bases, leaving 7 bases not matched to a gene. This CDR3 has 13 residues. The CDR3 sequence: CASSLGQNYEQYF. The CDR3 DNA reads TGTGCCAGCTCCCTGGGACAGAACTACGAGCAGTACTTC.

The V call is TRBV12-3 or TRBV12-4, the J call TRBJ2-2; D is possibly TRBD1 (5 bases). The CDR3 has 13 residues. Trimming cost V 7 bases and J 6 bases, with 12 bases left between them. The CDR3 spells CASKIDRPGELFF. CDR3 in DNA: TGTGCCAGCAAAATAGACAGACCCGGGGAGCTGTTTTTT.